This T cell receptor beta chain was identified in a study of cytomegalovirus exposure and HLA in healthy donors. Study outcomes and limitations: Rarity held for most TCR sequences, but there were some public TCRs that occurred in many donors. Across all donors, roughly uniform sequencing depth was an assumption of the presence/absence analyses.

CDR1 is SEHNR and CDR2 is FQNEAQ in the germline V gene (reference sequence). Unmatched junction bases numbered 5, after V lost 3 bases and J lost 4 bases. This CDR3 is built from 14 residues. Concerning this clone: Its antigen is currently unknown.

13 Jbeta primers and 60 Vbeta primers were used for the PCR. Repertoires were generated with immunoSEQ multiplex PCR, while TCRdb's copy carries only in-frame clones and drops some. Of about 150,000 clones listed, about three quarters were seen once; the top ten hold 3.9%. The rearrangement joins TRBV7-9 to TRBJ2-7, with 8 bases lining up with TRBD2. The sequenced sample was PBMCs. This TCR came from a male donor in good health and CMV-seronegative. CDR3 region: CASSLLSGSYEQYF. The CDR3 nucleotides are TGTGCCAGCAGCTTGCTAAGCGGGAGTTACGAGCAGTACTTC.